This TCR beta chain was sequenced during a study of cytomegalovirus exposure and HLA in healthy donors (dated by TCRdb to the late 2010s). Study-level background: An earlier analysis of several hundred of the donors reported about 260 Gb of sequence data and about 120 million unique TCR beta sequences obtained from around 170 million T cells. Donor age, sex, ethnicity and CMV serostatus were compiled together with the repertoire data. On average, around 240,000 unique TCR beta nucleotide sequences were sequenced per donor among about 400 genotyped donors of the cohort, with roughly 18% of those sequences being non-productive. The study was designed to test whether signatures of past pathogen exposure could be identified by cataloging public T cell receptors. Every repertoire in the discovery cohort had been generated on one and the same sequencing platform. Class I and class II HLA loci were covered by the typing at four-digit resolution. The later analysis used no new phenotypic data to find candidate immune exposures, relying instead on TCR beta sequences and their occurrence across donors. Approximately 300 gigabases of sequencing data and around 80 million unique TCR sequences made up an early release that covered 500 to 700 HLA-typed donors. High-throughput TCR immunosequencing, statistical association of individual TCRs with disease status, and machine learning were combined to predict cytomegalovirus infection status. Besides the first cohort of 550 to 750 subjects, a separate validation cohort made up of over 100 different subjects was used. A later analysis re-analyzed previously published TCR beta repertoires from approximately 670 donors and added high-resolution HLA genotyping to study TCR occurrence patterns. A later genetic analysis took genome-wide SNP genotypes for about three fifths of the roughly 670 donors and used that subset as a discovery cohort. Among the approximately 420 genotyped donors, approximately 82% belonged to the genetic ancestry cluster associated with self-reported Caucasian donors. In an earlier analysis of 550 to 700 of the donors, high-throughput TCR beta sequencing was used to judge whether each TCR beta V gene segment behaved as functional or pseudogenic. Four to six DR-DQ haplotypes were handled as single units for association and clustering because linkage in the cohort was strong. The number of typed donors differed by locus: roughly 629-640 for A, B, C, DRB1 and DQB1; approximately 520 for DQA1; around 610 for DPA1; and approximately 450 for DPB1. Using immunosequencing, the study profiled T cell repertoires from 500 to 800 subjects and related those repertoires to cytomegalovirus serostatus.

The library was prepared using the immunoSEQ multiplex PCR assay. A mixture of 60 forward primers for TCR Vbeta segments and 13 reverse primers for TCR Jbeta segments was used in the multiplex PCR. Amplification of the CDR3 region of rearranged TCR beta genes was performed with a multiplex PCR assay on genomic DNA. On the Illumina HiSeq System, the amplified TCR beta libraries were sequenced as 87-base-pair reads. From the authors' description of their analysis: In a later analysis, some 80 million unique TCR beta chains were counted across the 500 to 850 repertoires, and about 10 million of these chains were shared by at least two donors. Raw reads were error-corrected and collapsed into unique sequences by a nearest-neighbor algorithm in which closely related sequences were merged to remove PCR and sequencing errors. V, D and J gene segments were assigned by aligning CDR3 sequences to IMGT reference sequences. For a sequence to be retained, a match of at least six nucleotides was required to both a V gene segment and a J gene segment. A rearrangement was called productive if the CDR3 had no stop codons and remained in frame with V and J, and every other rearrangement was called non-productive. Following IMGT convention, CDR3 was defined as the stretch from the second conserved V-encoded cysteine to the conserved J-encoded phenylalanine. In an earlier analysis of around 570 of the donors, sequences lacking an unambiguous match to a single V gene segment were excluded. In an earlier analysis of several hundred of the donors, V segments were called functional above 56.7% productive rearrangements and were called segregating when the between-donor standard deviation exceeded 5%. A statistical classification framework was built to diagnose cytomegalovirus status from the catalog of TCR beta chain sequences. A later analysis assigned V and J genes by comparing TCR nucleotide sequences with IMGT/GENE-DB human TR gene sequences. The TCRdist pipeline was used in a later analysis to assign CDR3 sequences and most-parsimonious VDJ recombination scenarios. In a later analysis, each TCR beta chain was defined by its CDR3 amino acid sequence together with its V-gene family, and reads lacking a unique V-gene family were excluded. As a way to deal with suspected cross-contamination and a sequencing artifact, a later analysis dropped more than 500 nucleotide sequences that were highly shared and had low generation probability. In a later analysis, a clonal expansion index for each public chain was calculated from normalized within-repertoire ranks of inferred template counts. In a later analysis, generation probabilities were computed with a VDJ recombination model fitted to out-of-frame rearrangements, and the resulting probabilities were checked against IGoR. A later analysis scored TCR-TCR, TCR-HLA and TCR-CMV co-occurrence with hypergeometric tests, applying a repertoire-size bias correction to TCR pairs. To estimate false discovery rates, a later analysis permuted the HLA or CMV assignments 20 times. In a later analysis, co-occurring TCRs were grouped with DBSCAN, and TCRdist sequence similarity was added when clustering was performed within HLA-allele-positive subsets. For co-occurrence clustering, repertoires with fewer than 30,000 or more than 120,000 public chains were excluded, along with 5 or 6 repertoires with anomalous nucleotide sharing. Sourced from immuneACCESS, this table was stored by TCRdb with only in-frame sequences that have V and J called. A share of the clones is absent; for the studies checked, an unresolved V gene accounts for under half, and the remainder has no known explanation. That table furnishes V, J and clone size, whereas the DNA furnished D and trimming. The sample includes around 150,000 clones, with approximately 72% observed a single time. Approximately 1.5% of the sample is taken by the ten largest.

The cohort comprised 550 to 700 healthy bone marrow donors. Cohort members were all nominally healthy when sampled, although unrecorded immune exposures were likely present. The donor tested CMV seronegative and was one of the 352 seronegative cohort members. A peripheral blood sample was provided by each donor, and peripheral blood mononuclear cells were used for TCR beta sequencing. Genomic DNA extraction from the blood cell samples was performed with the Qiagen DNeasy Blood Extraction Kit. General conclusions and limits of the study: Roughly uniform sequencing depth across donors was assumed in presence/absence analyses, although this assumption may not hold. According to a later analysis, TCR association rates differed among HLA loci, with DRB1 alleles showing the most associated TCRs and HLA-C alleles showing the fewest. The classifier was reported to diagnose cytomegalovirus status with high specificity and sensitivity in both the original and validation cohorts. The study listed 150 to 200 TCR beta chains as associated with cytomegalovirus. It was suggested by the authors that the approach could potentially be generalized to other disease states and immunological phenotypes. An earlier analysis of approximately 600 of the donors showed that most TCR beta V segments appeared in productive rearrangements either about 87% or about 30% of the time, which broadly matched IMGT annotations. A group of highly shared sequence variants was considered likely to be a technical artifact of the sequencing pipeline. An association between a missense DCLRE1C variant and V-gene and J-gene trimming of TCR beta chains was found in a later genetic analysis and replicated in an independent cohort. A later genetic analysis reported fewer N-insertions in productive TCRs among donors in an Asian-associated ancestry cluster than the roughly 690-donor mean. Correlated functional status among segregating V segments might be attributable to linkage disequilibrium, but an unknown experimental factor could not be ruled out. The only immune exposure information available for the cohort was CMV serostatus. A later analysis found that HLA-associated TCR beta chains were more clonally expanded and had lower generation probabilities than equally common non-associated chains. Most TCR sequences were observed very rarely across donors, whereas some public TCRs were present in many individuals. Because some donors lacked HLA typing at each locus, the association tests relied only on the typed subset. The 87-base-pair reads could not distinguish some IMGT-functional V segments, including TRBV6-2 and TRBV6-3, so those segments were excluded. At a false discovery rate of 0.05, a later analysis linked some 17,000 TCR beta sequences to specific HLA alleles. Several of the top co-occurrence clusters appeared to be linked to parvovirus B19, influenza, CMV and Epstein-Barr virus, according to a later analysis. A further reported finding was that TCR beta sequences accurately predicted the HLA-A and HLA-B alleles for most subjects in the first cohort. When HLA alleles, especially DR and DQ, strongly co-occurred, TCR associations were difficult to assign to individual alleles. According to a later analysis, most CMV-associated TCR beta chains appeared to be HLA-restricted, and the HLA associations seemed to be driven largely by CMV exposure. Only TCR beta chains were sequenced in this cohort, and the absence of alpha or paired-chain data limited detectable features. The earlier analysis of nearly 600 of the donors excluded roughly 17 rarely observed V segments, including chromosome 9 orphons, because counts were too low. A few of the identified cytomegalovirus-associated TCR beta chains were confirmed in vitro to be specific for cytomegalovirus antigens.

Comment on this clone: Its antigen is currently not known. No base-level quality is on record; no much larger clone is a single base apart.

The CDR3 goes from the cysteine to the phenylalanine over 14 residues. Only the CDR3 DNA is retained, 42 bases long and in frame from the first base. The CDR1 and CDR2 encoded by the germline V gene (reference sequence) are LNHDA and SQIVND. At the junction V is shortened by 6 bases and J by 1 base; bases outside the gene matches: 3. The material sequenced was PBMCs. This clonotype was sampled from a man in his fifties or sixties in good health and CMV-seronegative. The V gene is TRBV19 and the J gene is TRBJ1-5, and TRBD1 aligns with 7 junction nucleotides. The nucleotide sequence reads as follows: TGTGCCAGTAGCACAGGGGCCAGCAATCAGCCCCAGCATTTT. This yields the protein CASSTGASNQPQHF. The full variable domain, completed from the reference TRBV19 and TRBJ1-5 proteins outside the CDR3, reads DGGITQSPKYLFRKEGQNVTLSCEQNLNHDAMYWYRQDPGQGLRLIYYSQIVNDFQKGDIAEGYSVSREKKESFPLTVTSAQKNPTAFYLCASSTGASNQPQHFGDGTRLSIL.